Detailed here is one TCR beta chain. The sample belongs to a study of identical twins. Unique molecular identifiers were in the cDNA, with template-switch universal primer binding. A single record per CDR3 protein comes from TCRdb applying MiXCR to the 5' RACE reads. Of about 720,000 distinct CDR3 sequences detected, about 9.4% appear once; the ten largest clones hold approximately 0.89%. Trimming took 4 bases from V and 4 from J, leaving 17 bases between them. This CDR3 spans 15 amino acids. Looked up from germline, CDR1 is SGHTA and CDR2 is FQGNSA. The same sample was also used in a study of yellow fever vaccine responses in identical twins.

The V call is TRBV7-2, the J call TRBJ2-7; D possibly uses TRBD1 or TRBD2 (6 bases each). The receptor was isolated from a woman under 30 in good health. The sequenced sample was PBMCs. CDR3 bases: TGTGCCAGCAGCTCCCTTGAGGGGGGCACGTACGAGCAGTACTTC. This codes for CASSSLEGGTYEQYF. Looking up the rest from reference TRBV7-2 and TRBJ2-7 gives the full variable domain: GAGVSQSPSNKVTEKGKDVELRCDPISGHTALYWYRQSLGQGLEFLIYFQGNSAPDKSGLPSDRFSAERTGGSVSTLTIQRTQQEDSAVYLCASSSLEGGTYEQYFGPGTRLTVT.